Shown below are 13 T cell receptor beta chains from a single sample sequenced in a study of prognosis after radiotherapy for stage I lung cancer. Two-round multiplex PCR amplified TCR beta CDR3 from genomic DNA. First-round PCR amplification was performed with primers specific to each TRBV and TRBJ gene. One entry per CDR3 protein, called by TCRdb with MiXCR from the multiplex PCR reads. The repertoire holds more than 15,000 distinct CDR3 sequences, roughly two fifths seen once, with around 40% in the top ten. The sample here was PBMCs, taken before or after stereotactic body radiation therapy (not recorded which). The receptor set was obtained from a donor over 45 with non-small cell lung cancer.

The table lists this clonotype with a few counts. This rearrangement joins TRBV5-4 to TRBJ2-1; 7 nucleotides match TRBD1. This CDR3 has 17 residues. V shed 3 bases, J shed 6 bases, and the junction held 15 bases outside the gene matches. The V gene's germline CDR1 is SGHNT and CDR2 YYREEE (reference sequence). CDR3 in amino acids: CASSSDQTGKLGNEQFF. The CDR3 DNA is TGTGCCAGCAGCTCGGATCAGACAGGGAAGTTGGGCAATGAGCAGTTCTTC.

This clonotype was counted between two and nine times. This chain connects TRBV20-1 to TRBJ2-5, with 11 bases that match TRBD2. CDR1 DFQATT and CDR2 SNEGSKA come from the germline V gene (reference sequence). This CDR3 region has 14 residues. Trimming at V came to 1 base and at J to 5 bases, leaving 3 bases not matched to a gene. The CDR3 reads CSARVSGGAETQYF. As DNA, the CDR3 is TGCAGTGCTAGAGTTAGCGGGGGGGCTGAGACCCAGTACTTC.

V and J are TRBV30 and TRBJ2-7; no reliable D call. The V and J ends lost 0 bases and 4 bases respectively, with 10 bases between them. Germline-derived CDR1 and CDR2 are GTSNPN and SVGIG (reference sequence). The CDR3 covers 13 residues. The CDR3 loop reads CAWSVNSTYEQYF. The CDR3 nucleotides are TGTGCCTGGAGTGTTAACAGTACATACGAGCAGTACTTC. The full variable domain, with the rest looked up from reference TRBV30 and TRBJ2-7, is SQTIHQWPATLVQPVGSPLSLECTVEGTSNPNLYWYRQAAGRGLQLLFYSVGIGQISSEVPQNLSASRPQDRQFILSSKKLLLSDSGFYLCAWSVNSTYEQYFGPGTRLTVT.

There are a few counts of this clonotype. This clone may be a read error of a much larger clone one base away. The CDR3 DNA reads as TGTGCCTGGAGTTTTGGGGGCTCGAGTTGCACTGAAGCTTTCTTT. It translates to CAWSFGGSSCTEAFF. This chain joins TRBV30 and TRBJ1-1, with D perhaps matching TRBD1 (6 bases). V was clipped by 2 bases and J by 4 bases, with 17 bases between them. Germline CDR1 GTSNPN, CDR2 SVGIG (reference sequence). This CDR3 has 15 amino acids.

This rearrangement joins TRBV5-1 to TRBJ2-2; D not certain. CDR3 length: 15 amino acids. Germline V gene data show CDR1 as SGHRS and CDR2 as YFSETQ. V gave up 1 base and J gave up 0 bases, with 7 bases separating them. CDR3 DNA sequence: TGCGCCAGCAGCTTGAGTACATCGAACACCGGGGAGCTGTTTTTT. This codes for CASSLSTSNTGELFF.

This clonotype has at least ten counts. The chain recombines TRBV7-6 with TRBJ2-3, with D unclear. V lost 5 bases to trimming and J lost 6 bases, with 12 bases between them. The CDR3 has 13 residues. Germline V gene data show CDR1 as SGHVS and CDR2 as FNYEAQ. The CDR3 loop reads CASSADFSDTQYF. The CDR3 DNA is TGTGCCAGCAGCGCCGACTTCTCTGATACGCAGTATTTT.

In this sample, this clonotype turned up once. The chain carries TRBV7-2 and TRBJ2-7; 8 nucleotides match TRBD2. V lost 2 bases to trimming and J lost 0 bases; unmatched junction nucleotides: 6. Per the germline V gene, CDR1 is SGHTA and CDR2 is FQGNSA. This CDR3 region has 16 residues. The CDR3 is CASSLNLREVSYEQYF. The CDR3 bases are TGTGCCAGCAGCTTAAATTTGCGGGAGGTCTCCTACGAGCAGTACTTC.

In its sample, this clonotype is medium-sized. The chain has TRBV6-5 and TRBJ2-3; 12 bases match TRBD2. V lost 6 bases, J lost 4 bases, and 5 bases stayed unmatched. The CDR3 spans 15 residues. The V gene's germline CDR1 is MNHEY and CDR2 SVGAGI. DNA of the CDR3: TGTGCCAGCAGCAAGACTAGCGGGAGCGCAGATACGCAGTATTTT. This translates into CASSKTSGSADTQYF.

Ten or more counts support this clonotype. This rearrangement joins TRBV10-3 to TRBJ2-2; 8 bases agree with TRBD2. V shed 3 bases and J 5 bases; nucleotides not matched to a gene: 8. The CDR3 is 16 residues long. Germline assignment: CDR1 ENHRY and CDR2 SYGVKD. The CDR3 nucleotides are TGTGCCATCAGTGACCCAGCGGGAGTACGAACCGGGGAGCTGTTTTTT. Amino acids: CAISDPAGVRTGELFF.

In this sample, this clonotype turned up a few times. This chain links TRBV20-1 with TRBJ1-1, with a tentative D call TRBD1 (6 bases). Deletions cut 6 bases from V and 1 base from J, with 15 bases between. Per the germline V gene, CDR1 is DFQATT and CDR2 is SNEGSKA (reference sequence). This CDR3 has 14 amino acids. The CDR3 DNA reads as TGCAGTGCCACGAACAGGGTAGGGAACACTGAAGCTTTCTTT. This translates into CSATNRVGNTEAFF.

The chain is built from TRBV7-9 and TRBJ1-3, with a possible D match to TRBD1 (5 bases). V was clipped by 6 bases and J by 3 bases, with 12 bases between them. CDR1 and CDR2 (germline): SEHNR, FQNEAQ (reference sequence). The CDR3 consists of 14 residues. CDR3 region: CASREGGVGNTIYF. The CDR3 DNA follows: TGTGCCAGCAGGGAGGGAGGGGTTGGAAACACCATATATTTT.

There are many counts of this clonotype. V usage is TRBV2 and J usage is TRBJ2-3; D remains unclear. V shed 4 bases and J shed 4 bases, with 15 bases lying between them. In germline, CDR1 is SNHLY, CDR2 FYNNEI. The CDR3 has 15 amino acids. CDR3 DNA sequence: TGTGCCAGCAGTGGCCCGCTTCCGGAGCCAGATACGCAGTATTTT. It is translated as CASSGPLPEPDTQYF.

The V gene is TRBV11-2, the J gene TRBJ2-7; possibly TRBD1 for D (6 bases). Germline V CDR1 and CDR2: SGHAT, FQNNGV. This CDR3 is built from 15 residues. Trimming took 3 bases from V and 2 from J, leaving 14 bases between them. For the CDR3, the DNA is TGTGCCAGCAGCTTTACTGGGACACCGACCTACGAGCAGTACTTC. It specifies CASSFTGTPTYEQYF.